This TCR beta chain was obtained from a study of a mutant IDH1 vaccine in newly diagnosed glioma. Study-wide results and caveats: Evidence of vaccine-induced immune responses was documented in over 85% of patients.

Some clones are missing from TCRdb's copy, which holds only in-frame ones; the method was immunoSEQ multiplex PCR. The table has over 35,000 clones, approximately 80% seen once; the top ten hold 5% to 6%. The count of this clone is one. Its antigen is undetermined. Germline V gene lookup returns CDR1 MNHEY and CDR2 SMNVEV (reference sequence). The CDR3 contains 12 residues. V dropped 7 bases and J dropped 6 bases, with 10 bases sitting between them. Time point noted: week 23, last vaccination. What each vaccine dose contained was 300 ug of mutant IDH1 20-mer peptide, accompanied by topical imiquimod. The chain couples TRBV27 to TRBJ1-5; unclear D gene. The receptor was derived from a man aged 40-50 years with glioma. The sequenced sample was PBMCs, obtained from a glioma patient whose treatment included an IDH1 peptide vaccine. CDR3 DNA sequence: TGTGCCAGCACCGCGCCCGTTCAGCCCCAGCATTTT. Amino acid sequence: CASTAPVQPQHF.